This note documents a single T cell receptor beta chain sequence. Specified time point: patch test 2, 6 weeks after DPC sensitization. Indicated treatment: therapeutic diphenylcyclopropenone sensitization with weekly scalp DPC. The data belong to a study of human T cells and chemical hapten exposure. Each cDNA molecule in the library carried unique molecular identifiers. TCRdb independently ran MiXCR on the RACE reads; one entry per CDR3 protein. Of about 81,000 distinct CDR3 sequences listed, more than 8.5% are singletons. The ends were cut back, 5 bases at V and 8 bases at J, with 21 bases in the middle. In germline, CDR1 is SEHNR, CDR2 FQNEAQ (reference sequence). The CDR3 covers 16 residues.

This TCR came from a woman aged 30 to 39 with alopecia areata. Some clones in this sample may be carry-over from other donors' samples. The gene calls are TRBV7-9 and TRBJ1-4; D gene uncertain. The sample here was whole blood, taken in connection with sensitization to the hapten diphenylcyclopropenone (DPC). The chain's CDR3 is CASSQPGRASREKLFF. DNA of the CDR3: TGTGCCAGCAGCCAGCCCGGGCGGGCGTCAAGGGAAAAACTGTTTTTT.